The 6 T cell receptor beta chains listed next were all sequenced from one sample in a study of cytomegalovirus exposure and HLA in healthy donors. A multiplex PCR was run with 60 Vbeta primers and 13 Jbeta primers. Generated by immunoSEQ multiplex PCR, the TCRdb table keeps only in-frame clones and is missing some. The sample records 100,000 to 140,000 clones, over 70% being singletons. The sequencing input was PBMCs. The receptors were sampled from a man aged 30 to 45 in good health and CMV-seronegative.

This chain uses TRBV30 with TRBJ1-2; TRBD1 might be the D (5 bases). This CDR3 has 15 amino acids. V lost 4 bases, J lost 8 bases, and 23 bases lay in between. CDR1 GTSNPN and CDR2 SVGIG come from the germline V gene (reference sequence). CDR3 sequence (DNA): TGTGCCTGGACCCCTTCCCCCGGGGGGTATAGGGGCTACACCTTC. Amino acids: CAWTPSPGGYRGYTF.

The chain carries TRBV18 and TRBJ2-7; D may be TRBD2 (5 bases). The CDR3 spans 14 residues. Germline V lookup: CDR1 KGHSH, CDR2 LQKENI. The V end was cut by 0 bases, the J end by 5 bases, with 11 bases between. The CDR3 DNA follows: TGTGCCAGCTCACCACCCGGGAAAGGCGACGAGCAGTACTTC. This sequence encodes CASSPPGKGDEQYF.

The genes are TRBV7-9 and TRBJ1-1, with no clear D. Deletions cut 5 bases from V and 2 bases from J, with 9 bases between. From germline, CDR1 is SEHNR and CDR2 FQNEAQ (reference sequence). The CDR3 covers 13 residues. The CDR3 region has the DNA TGTGCCAGCAGCGAGGCCAGAAACACTGAAGCTTTCTTT. The encoded protein is CASSEARNTEAFF.

The rearrangement links TRBV5-4 to TRBJ2-3, with D possibly matching TRBD1 (6 bases). Trimming took 4 bases from V and 4 from J, leaving 16 bases between them. The CDR3 is 15 residues long. The germline gives CDR1 SGHNT, CDR2 YYREEE (reference sequence). The CDR3: CASSLSSGAPDTQYF. The CDR3 DNA reads TGTGCCAGCAGCCTCTCGTCAGGGGCCCCAGATACGCAGTATTTT. Complete variable domain (other parts from reference TRBV5-4 and TRBJ2-3): ETGVTQSPTHLIKTRGQQVTLRCSSQSGHNTVSWYQQALGQGPQFIFQYYREEENGRGNFPPRFSGLQFPNYSSELNVNALELDDSALYLCASSLSSGAPDTQYFGPGTRLTVL.

The chain recombines TRBV20-1 with TRBJ2-5; weak D call: TRBD1 (6 bases). The CDR3 is 11 residues long. Per the germline V gene, CDR1 is DFQATT and CDR2 is SNEGSKA (reference sequence). The CDR3 spells CTLQGRETQYF. The DNA of the CDR3 is TGCACCTTACAGGGCAGAGAGACCCAGTACTTC.

The table lists this clone with a count of one. This chain uses TRBV2 with TRBJ1-2, with D unclear. The V end lost 4 bases, the J end lost 7 bases, and 13 bases lay between the germline ends. The CDR3 covers 13 residues. Per the germline V gene, CDR1 is SNHLY and CDR2 is FYNNEI. The CDR3 DNA reads as TGTGCCAGCAGTGCCCGGGAATCCTCTGGCTACACCTTC. Translation: CASSARESSGYTF.